The rows below give T cell receptor beta chains drawn from one sample of a study of beta chain features in type 1 diabetes. The table came from immunoSEQ multiplex PCR; TCRdb's copy has only in-frame clones and leaves some out. This sample has over 120,000 clones, with nearly 9.5% found just once. The material sequenced was central memory CD4+ T cells from blood. Receptors originate from a man younger than 35 in good health. CDR3s include the opening cysteine and the closing phenylalanine or tryptophan. The D gene is left open where the match is weak. Not all rows give a size; the values are once, few, many and, for expanded clones, a class.

V gene	J gene	clone size	D gene	CDR3 protein	CDR3 DNA
TRBV28	TRBJ1-5	.	.	CASSLRHAQNQPQHF	TGTGCCAGCAGTTTACGACATGCCCAAAATCAGCCCCAGCATTTT
TRBV7-8	TRBJ2-3	many	TRBD1	CASSLAEGQGSDTQYF	TGTGCCAGCAGCTTAGCCGAGGGACAGGGATCAGATACGCAGTATTTT
TRBV18	TRBJ2-2	.	TRBD1	CASSPTGTGDTGELFF	TGTGCCAGCTCGCCTACCGGGACAGGGGATACCGGGGAGCTGTTTTTT
TRBV6-5	TRBJ2-5	.	.	CASRKETQYF	TGTGCCAGCCGTAAAGAGACCCAGTACTTC
TRBV11-3	TRBJ2-2	few	TRBD2	CASSPGLAGTGELFF	TGTGCCAGCAGCCCGGGACTAGCGGGGACCGGGGAGCTGTTTTTT
TRBV7-9	TRBJ2-2	.	.	CASSPPWVQGSNTGELFF	TGTGCCAGCAGCCCGCCCTGGGTCCAGGGCTCAAACACCGGGGAGCTGTTTTTT
TRBV6-4	TRBJ2-2	.	TRBD1	CASRQGYGTGELFF	TGTGCCAGCAGACAGGGGTACGGCACCGGGGAGCTGTTTTTT
TRBV7-9	TRBJ2-1	many	.	CATPLRAYNEQFF	TGTGCCACCCCTCTGCGGGCCTACAATGAGCAGTTCTTC
TRBV30	TRBJ2-1	few	TRBD2	CASGGSSYNEQFF	TGTGCCTCGGGGGGGAGCTCCTACAATGAGCAGTTCTTC
TRBV7-9	TRBJ1-1	few	TRBD1	CASSPGGNTEAFF	TGTGCCAGCTCTCCAGGGGGCAACACTGAAGCTTTCTTT
TRBV27	TRBJ2-7	few	.	CASSLNPEVTYEQYF	TGTGCCAGCAGTTTAAACCCAGAGGTAACCTACGAGCAGTACTTC
TRBV19	TRBJ1-5	few	TRBD1	CASSTRTGVVINQPQHF	TGTGCCAGTAGTACTCGGACAGGGGTTGTCATCAATCAGCCCCAGCATTTT
TRBV7-9	TRBJ2-1	few	TRBD2	CASSLTSGGAFEQFF	TGTGCCAGCAGCTTGACTAGCGGGGGGGCCTTTGAGCAGTTCTTC
TRBV27	TRBJ2-7	few	TRBD1	CASSYRQGSSYEQYF	TGTGCCAGCAGTTACCGACAGGGGTCTTCCTACGAGCAGTACTTC
TRBV7-3	TRBJ2-1	few	TRBD2	CASSLPHSGVNEQFF	TGTGCCAGCAGTCTACCTCATAGCGGGGTGAATGAGCAGTTCTTC
TRBV18	TRBJ2-2	.	TRBD1	CASSPPGQGRTGELFF	TGTGCCAGCTCACCTCCGGGACAGGGAAGGACCGGGGAGCTGTTTTTT
TRBV11-2	TRBJ2-7	.	TRBD1	CASSFGTDEQYF	TGTGCCAGCAGCTTTGGGACAGACGAGCAGTACTTC
TRBV7-3	TRBJ2-6	.	.	CASSLQGPGANVLTF	TGTGCCAGCAGCTTACAGGGGCCTGGGGCCAACGTCCTGACTTTC
TRBV5-1	TRBJ2-5	few	TRBD2	CASSLNGGDEETQYF	TGCGCCAGCAGCCTGAACGGGGGGGACGAAGAGACCCAGTACTTC
TRBV7-2	TRBJ2-3	few	.	CASSLRPRIDTQYF	TGTGCCAGCAGCCTCCGACCCAGGATAGATACGCAGTATTTT
TRBV15	TRBJ2-7	.	.	CATSRDQGPREQYF	TGTGCCACCAGCAGAGATCAGGGTCCCCGCGAGCAGTACTTC
TRBV2	TRBJ1-1	few	.	CASSIQENTEAFF	TGTGCCAGCAGTATACAGGAAAACACTGAAGCTTTCTTT
TRBV18	TRBJ2-5	few	TRBD2	CASSRTSGGQETQYF	TGTGCCAGCTCACGGACTAGCGGGGGACAAGAGACCCAGTACTTC
TRBV7-7	TRBJ2-5	.	TRBD2	CASSPGLADQETQYF	TGTGCCAGCAGCCCGGGACTAGCGGACCAAGAGACCCAGTACTTC
TRBV25-1	TRBJ2-2	.	.	CASSDLGRSNTGELFF	TGTGCCAGCAGTGACCTGGGCAGATCGAACACCGGGGAGCTGTTTTTT
TRBV5-6	TRBJ1-5	.	.	CASSRRTANQPQHF	TGTGCCAGCAGCCGAAGGACAGCAAATCAGCCCCAGCATTTT
TRBV4-3	TRBJ1-2	.	.	CASSHQGDYGYTF	TGCGCCAGCAGCCACCAGGGTGACTATGGCTACACCTTC
TRBV7-2	TRBJ2-1	.	.	CASSFTRDWGDEQFF	TGTGCCAGCAGCTTTACCCGCGATTGGGGGGATGAGCAGTTCTTC
TRBV28	TRBJ1-1	.	.	CASSFLRNTEAFF	TGTGCCAGCAGTTTCCTCAGGAACACTGAAGCTTTCTTT
TRBV7-2	TRBJ1-2	.	.	CASSPPGEGPYGYTF	TGTGCCAGCAGCCCCCCAGGGGAGGGCCCCTATGGCTACACCTTC
TRBV14	TRBJ2-7	few	.	CASSQDLQGFSYEQYF	TGTGCCAGCAGCCAAGATCTCCAGGGCTTCTCCTACGAGCAGTACTTC
TRBV7-3	TRBJ2-1	.	TRBD2	CASSWSLAGGLNEQFF	TGTGCCAGCAGCTGGTCCTTAGCGGGGGGGCTCAATGAGCAGTTCTTC
TRBV4-3	TRBJ1-2	.	TRBD1	CASSREPGQMYGYTF	TGCGCCAGCAGCCGTGAACCGGGACAGATGTATGGCTACACCTTC
TRBV27	TRBJ1-2	.	TRBD1	CASSRIPRTGGYGYTF	TGTGCCAGCAGTCGCATACCCCGGACAGGGGGCTATGGCTACACCTTC
TRBV2	TRBJ2-5	.	TRBD2	CASRGAGGQETQYF	TGTGCCAGCAGGGGGGCGGGGGGACAAGAGACCCAGTACTTC
TRBV30	TRBJ2-1	few	TRBD2	CSSGGYNEQFF	TGCTCTAGCGGGGGCTACAATGAGCAGTTCTTC
TRBV7-2	TRBJ2-3	few	TRBD2	CASSSRLAGGVDTQYF	TGTGCCAGCAGCTCCAGATTAGCGGGGGGGGTAGATACGCAGTATTTT
TRBV7-9	TRBJ1-1	many	.	CASSYILPFQAEAFF	TGTGCCAGCAGCTATATCCTCCCGTTTCAGGCTGAAGCTTTCTTT
TRBV10-3	TRBJ2-7	few	TRBD1	CAISDPGQGRDEQYF	TGTGCCATCAGTGACCCGGGACAGGGGCGCGACGAGCAGTACTTC
TRBV6-5	TRBJ1-6	few	TRBD1	CASSYLGQGQGPLHF	TGTGCCAGCAGTTACTTGGGACAGGGTCAAGGTCCCCTCCACTTT
TRBV29-1	TRBJ2-7	many	TRBD2	CSVDAPGLTYEQYF	TGCAGCGTTGACGCTCCGGGACTAACCTACGAGCAGTACTTC
TRBV4-3	TRBJ1-6	few	.	CASSQDARAYSPLHF	TGCGCCAGCAGCCAAGATGCTCGTGCGTATTCACCCCTCCACTTT
TRBV6-5	TRBJ1-5	.	.	CASRTEGQPQHF	TGTGCCAGCAGAACGGAGGGCCAGCCCCAGCATTTT
TRBV6-5	TRBJ2-1	.	.	CASRSRGGERKQFF	TGTGCCAGCAGATCCCGAGGCGGGGAAAGGAAGCAGTTCTTC
TRBV19	TRBJ1-4	.	.	CASSRRQAGEKLFF	TGTGCCAGTAGTAGACGACAGGCCGGTGAAAAACTGTTTTTT
TRBV10-3	TRBJ2-3	many	.	CAISLQGTGTDTQYF	TGTGCCATCAGTCTACAGGGAACGGGCACAGATACGCAGTATTTT
TRBV25-1	TRBJ1-6	few	.	CASSEYGGSYNSPLHF	TGTGCCAGCAGTGAATACGGAGGGTCCTATAATTCACCCCTCCACTTT
TRBV7-3	TRBJ2-4	.	TRBD1	CASSRGQGNIQYF	TGTGCCAGCAGCCGAGGACAGGGTAACATTCAGTACTTC
TRBV7-9	TRBJ2-1	.	TRBD2	CASSSHRGSGGVLYEQFF	TGTGCCAGCAGCTCCCACCGGGGTAGCGGGGGGGTTTTGTATGAGCAGTTCTTC
TRBV2	TRBJ1-1	.	TRBD1	CASRDRTGGASEAFF	TGTGCCAGCAGAGATCGGACAGGGGGCGCCTCTGAAGCTTTCTTT
TRBV5-1	TRBJ2-3	.	TRBD2	CASSLAQTSGGAVDTQYF	TGCGCCAGCAGCTTGGCTCAGACTAGCGGGGGGGCTGTAGATACGCAGTATTTT
TRBV5-4	TRBJ2-5	.	.	CASSLGAGAETQYF	TGTGCCAGCAGCTTGGGGGCGGGGGCCGAGACCCAGTACTTC